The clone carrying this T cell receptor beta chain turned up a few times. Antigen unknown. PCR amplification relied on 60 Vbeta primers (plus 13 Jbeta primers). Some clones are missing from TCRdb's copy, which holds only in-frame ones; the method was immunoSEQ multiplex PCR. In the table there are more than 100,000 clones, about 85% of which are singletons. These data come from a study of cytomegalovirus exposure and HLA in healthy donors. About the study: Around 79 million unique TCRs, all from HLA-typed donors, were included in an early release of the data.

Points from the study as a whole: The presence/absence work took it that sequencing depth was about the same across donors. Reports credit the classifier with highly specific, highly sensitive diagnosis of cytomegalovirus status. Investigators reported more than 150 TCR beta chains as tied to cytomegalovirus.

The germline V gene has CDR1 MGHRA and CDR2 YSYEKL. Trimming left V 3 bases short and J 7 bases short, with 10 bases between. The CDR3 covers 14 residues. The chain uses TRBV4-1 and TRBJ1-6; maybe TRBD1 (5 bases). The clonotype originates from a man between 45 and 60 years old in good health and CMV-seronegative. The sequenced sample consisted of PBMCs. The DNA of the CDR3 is TGCGCCAGCAGCCAGTACGACAGAAATTCACCCCTCCACTTT. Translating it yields CASSQYDRNSPLHF.